This T cell receptor (beta chain) was sequenced in a study of CXCR3-negative and CXCR3-positive naive CD8 T cells. Whole-study results and caveats: Comparably high diversity was seen in both naive subsets, and much lower diversity in memory CD8+ cells. Within a donor, both naive subsets shared TRBV-TRBJ usage, unlike memory cells.

UMI-labeled 5' RACE TRB cDNA libraries were prepared from the cells. Using the 5' RACE reads, TCRdb records one entry per CDR3 protein without DNA. This sample contains under 65,000 distinct CDR3 sequences. In regard to this clonotype: Antigen unknown.

The CDR3 spans 13 residues. Germline V gives CDR1 SGHRS, CDR2 YFSETQ. J is TRBJ1-1 and V is TRBV5-1; the TCRdb call, TRBD1, lacks DNA for checking. Sequencing input: memory CD8+ T cells from blood. This clonotype was obtained from a human donor in good health. Some clones in this sample may be carry-over from other donors' samples. The CDR3 region is CASSGQGNTEAFF.